This passage covers 8 T cell receptor beta chains from one sample sequenced in a study of siplizumab effects on memory and regulatory T cells. Data came from immunoSEQ multiplex PCR; TCRdb stores just in-frame clones and leaves some out. The sample shows around 78,000 clones, about 90% of them seen only once. Sequenced material: CD8+ T cells sorted from blood. These receptors originate from a human donor in good health.

J is TRBJ1-4 and V is TRBV19; possibly TRBD1 for D (6 bases). This CDR3 has 13 residues. Deletions cut 8 bases from V and 5 bases from J, with 12 bases between. The V gene's germline CDR1 is LNHDA and CDR2 SQIVND (reference sequence). CDR3 sequence: CASATGVNEKLFF. In nucleotides, the CDR3 is TGTGCCAGTGCGACAGGCGTAAATGAAAAACTGTTTTTT.

DNA of the CDR3: TGCAGCGTTGCTGGCGGGACTAGCGGGAGTCAAGAGACCCAGTACTTC. The encoded protein is CSVAGGTSGSQETQYF. This chain joins TRBV29-1 and TRBJ2-5; 14 bases map to TRBD2. The length of the CDR3 is 16 residues. V lost 4 bases, J lost 2 bases, and 6 bases stayed unmatched. Germline assignment: CDR1 SQVTM and CDR2 ANQGSEA. Full variable domain (rest looked up from reference TRBV29-1 and TRBJ2-5): SAVISQKPSRDICQRGTSLTIQCQVDSQVTMMFWYRQQPGQSLTLIATANQGSEATYESGFVIDKFPISRPNLTFSTLTVSNMSPEDSSIYLCSVAGGTSGSQETQYFGPGTRLLVL.

V and J are TRBV9 and TRBJ1-3, with TRBD1 matching 8 bases. This CDR3 has 18 residues. Germline trimming cut 3 bases from V and 4 bases from J; bases unmatched to any gene: 15. The V gene's germline CDR1 is SGDLS and CDR2 YYNGEE. CDR3 DNA sequence: TGTGCCAGCAGCGGTCCGGGACAGGCGGGATTAGGCGGAAACACCATATATTTT. Translating gives CASSGPGQAGLGGNTIYF.

The rearrangement uses TRBV6-4 and TRBJ1-2; 11 positions match TRBD1. CDR1 is MRHNA, CDR2 SNTAGT, per germline. Trimming took 0 bases from V and 7 from J; bases not matched to a gene: 4. CDR3 length: 15 residues. Here the CDR3 reads CASSDSGQGATGYTF. Written as DNA, the CDR3 is TGTGCCAGCAGTGACTCCGGACAGGGGGCAACTGGCTACACCTTC.

The chain recombines TRBV7-3 with TRBJ2-5, with 8 bases identical to TRBD2. CDR1 and CDR2 (germline): SGHTA, FQGTGA. With 1 base clipped from V and 5 bases from J, the junction kept 12 bases outside the gene matches. This CDR3 comprises 17 residues. CDR3 residues: CASSLNPTSSGQETQYF. The CDR3 DNA reads as TGTGCCAGCAGCTTAAACCCCACCTCTAGCGGGCAGGAGACCCAGTACTTC.

The J gene is TRBJ2-1, the V gene TRBV19; 7 nucleotides align to TRBD2. The CDR3 contains 13 residues. Germline assignment: CDR1 LNHDA and CDR2 SQIVND (reference sequence). The V gene end was trimmed by 3 bases and the J gene end by 10 bases; junction bases not matched to a gene: 6. The CDR3 nucleotides read TGTGCCAGTAGTATGAGGAGCGGGATAGAGCAGTTCTTC. This translates into CASSMRSGIEQFF.

The rearrangement joins TRBV7-9 to TRBJ2-3; D might be TRBD1 (5 bases). The germline V gene encodes CDR1 SEHNR and CDR2 FQNEAQ (reference sequence). The ends were cut back, 4 bases at V and 5 bases at J, with 22 bases in the middle. The CDR3 is made up of 17 amino acids. In DNA form, the CDR3 reads TGTGCCAGCAGCTCCCACACGACAGTCCTATCCAGAGATACGCAGTATTTT. This encodes CASSSHTTVLSRDTQYF.

The chain couples TRBV2 to TRBJ2-7; D is possibly TRBD2 (7 bases). CDR1 is SNHLY, CDR2 FYNNEI, per germline. CDR3 length equals 15 residues. The V end lost 6 bases, the J end lost 1 base, and 16 bases lay between the germline ends. This CDR3 reads CASSEFEGGSYEQYF. The DNA of the CDR3 is TGTGCCAGCAGCGAATTCGAGGGGGGGTCCTACGAGCAGTACTTC. The full variable domain, with the rest looked up from reference TRBV2 and TRBJ2-7, is EPEVTQTPSHQVTQMGQEVILRCVPISNHLYFYWYRQILGQKVEFLVSFYNNEISEKSEIFDDQFSVERPDGSNFTLKIRSTKLEDSAMYFCASSEFEGGSYEQYFGPGTRLTVT.